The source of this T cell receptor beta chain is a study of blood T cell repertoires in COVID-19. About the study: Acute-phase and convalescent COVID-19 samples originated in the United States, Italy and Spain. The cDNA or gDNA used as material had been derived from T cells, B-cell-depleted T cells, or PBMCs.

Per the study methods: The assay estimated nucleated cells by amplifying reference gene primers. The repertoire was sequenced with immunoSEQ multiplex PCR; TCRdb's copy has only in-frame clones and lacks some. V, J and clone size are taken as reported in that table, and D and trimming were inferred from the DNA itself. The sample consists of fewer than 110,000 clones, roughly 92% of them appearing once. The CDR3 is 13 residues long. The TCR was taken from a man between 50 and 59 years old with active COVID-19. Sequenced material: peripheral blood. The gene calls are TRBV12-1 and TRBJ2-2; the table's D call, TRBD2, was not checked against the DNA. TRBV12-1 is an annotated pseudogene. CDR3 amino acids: CASSPTSTGELFF. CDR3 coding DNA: TGTGCCAGCAGTCCCACTTCTACCGGGGAGCTGTTTTTT.